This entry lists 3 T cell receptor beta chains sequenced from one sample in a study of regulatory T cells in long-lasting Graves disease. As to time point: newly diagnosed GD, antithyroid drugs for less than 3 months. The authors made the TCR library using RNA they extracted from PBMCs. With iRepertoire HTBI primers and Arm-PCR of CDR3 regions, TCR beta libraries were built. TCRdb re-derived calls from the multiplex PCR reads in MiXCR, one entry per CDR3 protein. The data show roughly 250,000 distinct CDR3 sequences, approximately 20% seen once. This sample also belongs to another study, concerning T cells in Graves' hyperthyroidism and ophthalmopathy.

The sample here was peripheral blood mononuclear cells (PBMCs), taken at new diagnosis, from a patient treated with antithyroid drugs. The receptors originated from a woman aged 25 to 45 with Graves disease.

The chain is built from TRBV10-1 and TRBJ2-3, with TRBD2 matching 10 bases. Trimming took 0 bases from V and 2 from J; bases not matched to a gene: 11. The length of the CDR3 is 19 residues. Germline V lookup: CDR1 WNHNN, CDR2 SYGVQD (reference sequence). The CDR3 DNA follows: TGCGCCAGCAGTGAGTCCGGGCCTAGCGGGGGAGTTTTCACAGATACGCAGTATTTT. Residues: CASSESGPSGGVFTDTQYF.

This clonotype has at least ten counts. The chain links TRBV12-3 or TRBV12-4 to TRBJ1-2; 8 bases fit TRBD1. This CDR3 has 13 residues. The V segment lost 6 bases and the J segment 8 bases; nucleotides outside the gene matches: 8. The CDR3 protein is CASRRQGAGGYTF. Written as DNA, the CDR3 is TGTGCCAGCAGACGTCAGGGGGCGGGCGGCTACACCTTC.

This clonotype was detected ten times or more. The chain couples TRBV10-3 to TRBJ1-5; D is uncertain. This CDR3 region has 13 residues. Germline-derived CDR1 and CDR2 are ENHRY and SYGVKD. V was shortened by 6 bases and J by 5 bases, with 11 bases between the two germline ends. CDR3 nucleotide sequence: TGTGCCATCAGCCATGACGGGGATCAGCCCCAGCATTTT. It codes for CAISHDGDQPQHF.